This entry features one T cell receptor (beta chain) sequence. Antigen: not known. Germline assignment: CDR1 PRHDT and CDR2 FYEKMQ (reference sequence). Between the trimmed V and J ends, which lost 3 bases and 1 base, there was a span of 13 bases. This CDR3 is built from 16 residues. These data originate in a study of T cells in narcolepsy. Study summary: Enrolled donors included narcolepsy type 1 or type 2 patients and healthy controls.

Clones were read by immunoSEQ multiplex PCR, and TCRdb kept only the in-frame ones, dropping some. The table includes about 35,000 clones, over 65% detected once. Regarding the study as a whole: In some patient and control memory CD4+ samples, autoreactive clones were absent. Reportedly, autoreactive clonotypes were serially detected in patients' blood but not controls'.

Sequenced input: memory (CD45RA-) CD4+ T cells from blood. The TCR was taken from a human donor in good health. The chain combines TRBV13 with TRBJ1-5, with D perhaps TRBD1 (5 bases). This chain's CDR3 is CASSFGWGRSNQPQHF. The CDR3 nucleotides are TGTGCCAGCAGCTTTGGCTGGGGCCGGAGCAATCAGCCCCAGCATTTT.